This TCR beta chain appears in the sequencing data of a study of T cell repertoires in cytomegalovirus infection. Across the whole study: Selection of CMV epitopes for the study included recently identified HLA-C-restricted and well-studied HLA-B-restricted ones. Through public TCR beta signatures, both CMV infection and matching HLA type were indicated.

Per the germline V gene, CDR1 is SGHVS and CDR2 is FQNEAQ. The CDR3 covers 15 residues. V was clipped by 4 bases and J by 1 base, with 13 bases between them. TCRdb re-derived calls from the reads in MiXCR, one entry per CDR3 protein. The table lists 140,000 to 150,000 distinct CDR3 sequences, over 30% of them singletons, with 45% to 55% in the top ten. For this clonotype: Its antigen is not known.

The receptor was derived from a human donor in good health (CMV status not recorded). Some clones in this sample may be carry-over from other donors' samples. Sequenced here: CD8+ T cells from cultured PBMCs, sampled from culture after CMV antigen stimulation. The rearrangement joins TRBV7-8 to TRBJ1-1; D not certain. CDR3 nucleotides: TGTGCCAGCAGCTCCCACGGAGTCGGGAACACTGAAGCTTTCTTT. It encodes CASSSHGVGNTEAFF.